One sample yielded the 4 T cell receptor beta chains listed below, sequenced in a study of graft-versus-host responses after intestinal transplantation. Generated by immunoSEQ multiplex PCR, the TCRdb table keeps only in-frame clones and is missing some. The data hold approximately 82,000 clones, with over 80% observed a single time. Antigens for these TCRs are unknown. The specimen comprised unstimulated CD8+ T cells sorted from spleen or lymph node cells, sampled before transplant. All receptors derive from a human donor who was the organ donor for an intestinal transplant.

The chain carries TRBV23-1 and TRBJ2-6, with D perhaps matching TRBD1 (6 bases). TRBV23-1 is known as an ORF, though its function is uncertain. The CDR3 has 18 residues. V was trimmed by 1 base and J by 0 bases, leaving 13 bases between them. The CDR3 is CASSQCSGHNSGANVLTF. CDR3 DNA: TGCGCCAGCAGTCAATGTTCGGGACACAACTCTGGGGCCAACGTCCTGACTTTC.

The sample holds a few counts of this clone. The V gene is TRBV30, the J gene TRBJ2-7; 7 bases match TRBD1. This CDR3 has 14 residues. Germline loops: CDR1 GTSNPN, CDR2 SVGIG (reference sequence). Trimming took 5 bases from V and 3 from J; bases not matched to a gene: 10. CDR3 protein: CAWATGTAYYEQYF. In DNA, the CDR3 is TGTGCCTGGGCTACTGGGACAGCTTACTACGAGCAGTACTTC.

This clone was seen a single time. The chain links TRBV7-9 to TRBJ2-2, with 9 positions matching TRBD1. With V trimmed by 8 bases and J by 5 bases, 12 bases remained unmatched. CDR1 is SEHNR, CDR2 FQNEAQ, per germline (reference sequence). The CDR3 extends over 16 amino acids. The CDR3, as DNA: TGTGCCAGCGGCCACCAACGGGACAGGGATACCGGGGAGCTGTTTTTT. Protein sequence: CASGHQRDRDTGELFF.

The CDR3 DNA reads as TGTGCCAGCAGTTTACAGGGGGGTCAGCCCCAGCATTTT. Translation: CASSLQGGQPQHF. This chain joins TRBV6-6 and TRBJ1-5; 8 bases agree with TRBD1. Trimming at V came to 4 bases and at J to 6 bases, leaving 2 bases not matched to a gene. CDR3 size: 13 residues. Germline values: CDR1 MNHNY, CDR2 SVGAGI (reference sequence).